This T cell receptor (beta chain) was sequenced for a study of cytomegalovirus exposure and HLA in healthy donors. CDR1 SGHRS and CDR2 YFSETQ come from the germline V gene. This CDR3 has 14 residues. Trimming removed 4 bases at V and 0 bases at J, with 11 bases between. The PCR was carried out with 60 Vbeta primers and 13 Jbeta primers. The data were produced by immunoSEQ multiplex PCR, yet TCRdb's version contains in-frame clones alone and is incomplete. Counted here are more than 95,000 clones, around four fifths occurring once; the ten biggest clones make up approximately 1.9%. This clone has only a few counts.

This clonotype originated in a woman in her thirties or forties in good health and CMV-seronegative. The chain links TRBV5-1 to TRBJ2-7, with D possibly TRBD1 on 6 matching bases. The sample taken for sequencing was PBMCs. CDR3 sequence (DNA): TGCGCCAGCAGCCTGCGGACAGACTCCTACGAGCAGTACTTC. The encoded protein is CASSLRTDSYEQYF.